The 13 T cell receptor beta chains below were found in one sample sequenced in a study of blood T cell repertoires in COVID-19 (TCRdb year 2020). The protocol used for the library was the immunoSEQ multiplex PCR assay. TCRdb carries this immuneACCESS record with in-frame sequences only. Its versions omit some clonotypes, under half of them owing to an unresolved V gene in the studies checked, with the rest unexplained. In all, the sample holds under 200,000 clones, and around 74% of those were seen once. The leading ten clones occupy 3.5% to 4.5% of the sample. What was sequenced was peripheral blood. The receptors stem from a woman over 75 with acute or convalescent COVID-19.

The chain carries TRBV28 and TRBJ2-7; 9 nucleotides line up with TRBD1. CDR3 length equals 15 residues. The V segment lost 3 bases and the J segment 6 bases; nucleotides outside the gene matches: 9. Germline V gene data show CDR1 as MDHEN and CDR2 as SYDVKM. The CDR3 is CASSFPGQGSPEQYF. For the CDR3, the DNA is TGTGCCAGCAGTTTTCCGGGACAGGGCTCGCCCGAGCAGTACTTC. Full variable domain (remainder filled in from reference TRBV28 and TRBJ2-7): DVKVTQSSRYLVKRTGEKVFLECVQDMDHENMFWYRQDPGLGLRLIYFSYDVKMKEKGDIPEGYSVSREKKERFSLILESASTNQTSMYLCASSFPGQGSPEQYFGPGTRLTVT.

The CDR3 sequence: CASSPGTGSSKNIQYF. CDR3 in DNA: TGTGCCAGCAGCCCCGGAACAGGGAGCTCCAAAAACATTCAGTACTTC. J is TRBJ2-4 and V is TRBV5-6, with D perhaps matching TRBD1 (6 bases). Germline V gene sequence: CDR1 SGHDT, CDR2 YYEEEE. This CDR3 contains 16 residues. V gave up 4 bases and J gave up 2 bases, with 16 bases separating them.

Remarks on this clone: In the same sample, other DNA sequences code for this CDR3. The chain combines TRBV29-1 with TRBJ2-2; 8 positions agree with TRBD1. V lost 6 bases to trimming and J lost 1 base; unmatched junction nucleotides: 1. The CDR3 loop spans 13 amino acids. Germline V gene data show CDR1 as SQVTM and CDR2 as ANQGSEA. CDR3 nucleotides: TGCAGCGTAGACAGGGGGAACACCGGGGAGCTGTTTTTT. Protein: CSVDRGNTGELFF.

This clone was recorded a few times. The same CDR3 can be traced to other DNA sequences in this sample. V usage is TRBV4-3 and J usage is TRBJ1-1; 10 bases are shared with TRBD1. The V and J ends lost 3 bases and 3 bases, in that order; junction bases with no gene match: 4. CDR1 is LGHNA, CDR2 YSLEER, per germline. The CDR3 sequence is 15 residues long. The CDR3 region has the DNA TGCGCCAGCAGCCAGTCGGGGACAGGGGACACTGAAGCTTTCTTT. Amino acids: CASSQSGTGDTEAFF.

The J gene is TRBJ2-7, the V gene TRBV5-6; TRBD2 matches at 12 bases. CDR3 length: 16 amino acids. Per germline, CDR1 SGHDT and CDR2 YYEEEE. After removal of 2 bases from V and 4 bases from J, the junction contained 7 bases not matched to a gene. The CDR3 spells CASSFASGRAVYEQYF. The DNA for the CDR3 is TGTGCCAGCAGCTTTGCTAGCGGGAGGGCCGTTTACGAGCAGTACTTC.

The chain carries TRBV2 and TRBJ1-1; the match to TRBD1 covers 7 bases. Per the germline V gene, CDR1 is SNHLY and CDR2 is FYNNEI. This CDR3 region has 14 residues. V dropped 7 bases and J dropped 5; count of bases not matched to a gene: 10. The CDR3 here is CASKWETGRTEAFF. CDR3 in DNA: TGTGCCAGCAAGTGGGAGACAGGGAGAACTGAAGCTTTCTTT.

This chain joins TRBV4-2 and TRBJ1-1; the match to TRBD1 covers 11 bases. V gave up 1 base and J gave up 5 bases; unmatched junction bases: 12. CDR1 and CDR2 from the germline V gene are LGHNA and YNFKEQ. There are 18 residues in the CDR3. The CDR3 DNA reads TGTGCCAGCAGCCAAGCAAGAACCGGGACAGGGGGATATACTGAAGCTTTCTTT. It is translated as CASSQARTGTGGYTEAFF.

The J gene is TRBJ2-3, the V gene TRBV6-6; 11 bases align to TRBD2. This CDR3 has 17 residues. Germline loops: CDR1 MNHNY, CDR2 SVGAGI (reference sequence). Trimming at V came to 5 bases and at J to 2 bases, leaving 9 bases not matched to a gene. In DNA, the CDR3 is TGTGCCAGCAGTCCCGGCCGACTAGCGGGACCCACAGATACGCAGTATTTT. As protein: CASSPGRLAGPTDTQYF.

The DNA for the CDR3 is TGTGCCAGCTCACCAGTCCGGGGGGGCGAAGATACGCAGTATTTT. Protein product: CASSPVRGGEDTQYF. The chain employs TRBV18 and TRBJ2-3; 8 bases align to TRBD2. Germline V gives CDR1 KGHSH, CDR2 LQKENI. CDR3 length: 15 residues. V lost 2 bases to trimming and J lost 5 bases; unmatched junction nucleotides: 6.

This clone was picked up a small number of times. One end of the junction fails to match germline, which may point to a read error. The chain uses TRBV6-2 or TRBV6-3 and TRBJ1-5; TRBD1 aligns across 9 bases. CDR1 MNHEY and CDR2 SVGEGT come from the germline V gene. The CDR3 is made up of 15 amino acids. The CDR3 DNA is TGTGCCAGCAATTACAGGGGGCACGATTCTCAGCCCCAGCATTTT. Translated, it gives CASNYRGHDSQPQHF.

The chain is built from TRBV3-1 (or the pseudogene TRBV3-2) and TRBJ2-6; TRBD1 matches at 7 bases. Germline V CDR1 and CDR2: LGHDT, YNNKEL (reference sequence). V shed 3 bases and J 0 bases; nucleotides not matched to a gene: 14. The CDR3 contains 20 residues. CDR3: CASSQALGTVGNSGANVLTF. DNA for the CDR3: TGTGCCAGCAGCCAGGCTTTAGGGACAGTGGGAAACTCTGGGGCCAACGTCCTGACTTTC.

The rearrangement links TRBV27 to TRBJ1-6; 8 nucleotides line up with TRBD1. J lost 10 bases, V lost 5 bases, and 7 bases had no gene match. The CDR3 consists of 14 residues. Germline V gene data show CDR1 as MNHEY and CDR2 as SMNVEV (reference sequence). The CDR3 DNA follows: TGTGCCAGCAGTCCCCGACAGGGGACGTCACCCCTCCACTTT. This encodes CASSPRQGTSPLHF.

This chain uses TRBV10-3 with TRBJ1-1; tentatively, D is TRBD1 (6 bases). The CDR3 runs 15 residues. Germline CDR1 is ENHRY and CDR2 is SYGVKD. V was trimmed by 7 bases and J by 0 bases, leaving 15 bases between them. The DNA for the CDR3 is TGTGCCATCACTCCGGGGGGCTTCATGAACACTGAAGCTTTCTTT. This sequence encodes CAITPGGFMNTEAFF.